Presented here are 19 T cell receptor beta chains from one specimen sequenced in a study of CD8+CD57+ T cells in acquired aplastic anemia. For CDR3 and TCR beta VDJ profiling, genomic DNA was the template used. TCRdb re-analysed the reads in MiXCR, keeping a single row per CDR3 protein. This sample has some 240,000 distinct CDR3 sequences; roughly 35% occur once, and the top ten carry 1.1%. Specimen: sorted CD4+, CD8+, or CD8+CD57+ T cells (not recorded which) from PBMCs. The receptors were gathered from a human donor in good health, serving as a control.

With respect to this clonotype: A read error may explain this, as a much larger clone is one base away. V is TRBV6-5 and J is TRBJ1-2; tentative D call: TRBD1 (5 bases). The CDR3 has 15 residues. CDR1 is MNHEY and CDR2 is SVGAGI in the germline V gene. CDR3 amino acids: CASSYSNPGNYSYTF. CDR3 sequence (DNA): TGTGCCAGCAGTTACTCGAATCCAGGGAACTATAGCTACACCTTC.

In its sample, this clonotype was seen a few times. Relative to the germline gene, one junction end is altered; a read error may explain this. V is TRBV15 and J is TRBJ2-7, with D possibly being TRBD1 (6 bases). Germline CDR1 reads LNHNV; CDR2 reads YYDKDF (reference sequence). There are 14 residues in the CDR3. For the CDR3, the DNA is TGTGCCGCCAGCAGAGGGGACATTGCTTACGAGCAGTACTTC. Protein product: CAASRGDIAYEQYF. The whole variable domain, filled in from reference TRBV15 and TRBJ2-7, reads DAMVIQNPRYQVTQFGKPVTLSCSQTLNHNVMYWYQQKSSQAPKLLFHYYDKDFNNEADTPDNFQSRRPNTSFCFLDIRSPGLGDTAMYLCAASRGDIAYEQYFGPGTRLTVT.

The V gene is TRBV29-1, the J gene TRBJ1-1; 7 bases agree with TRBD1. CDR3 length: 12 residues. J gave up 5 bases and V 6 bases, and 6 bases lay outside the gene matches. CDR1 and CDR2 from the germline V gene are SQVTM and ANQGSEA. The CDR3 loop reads CSVATGFTEAFF. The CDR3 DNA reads TGCAGCGTAGCGACAGGGTTTACTGAAGCTTTCTTT. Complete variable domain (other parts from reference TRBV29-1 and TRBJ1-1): SAVISQKPSRDICQRGTSLTIQCQVDSQVTMMFWYRQQPGQSLTLIATANQGSEATYESGFVIDKFPISRPNLTFSTLTVSNMSPEDSSIYLCSVATGFTEAFFGQGTRLTVV.

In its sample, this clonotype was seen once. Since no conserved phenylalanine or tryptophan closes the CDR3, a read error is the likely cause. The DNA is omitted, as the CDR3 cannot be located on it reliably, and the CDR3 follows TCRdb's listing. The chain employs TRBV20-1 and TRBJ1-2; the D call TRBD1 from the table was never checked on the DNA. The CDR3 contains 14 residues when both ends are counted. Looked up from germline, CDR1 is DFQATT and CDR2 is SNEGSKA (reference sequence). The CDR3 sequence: CSARLNTGLGGHTL.

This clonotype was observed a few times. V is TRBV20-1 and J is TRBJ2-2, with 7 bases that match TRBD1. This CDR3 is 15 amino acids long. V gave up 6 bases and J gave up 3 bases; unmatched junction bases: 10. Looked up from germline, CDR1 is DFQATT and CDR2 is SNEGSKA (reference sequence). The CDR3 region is CSAKGQTGHTGELFF. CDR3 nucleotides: TGCAGTGCCAAAGGCCAGACAGGGCACACCGGGGAGCTGTTTTTT.

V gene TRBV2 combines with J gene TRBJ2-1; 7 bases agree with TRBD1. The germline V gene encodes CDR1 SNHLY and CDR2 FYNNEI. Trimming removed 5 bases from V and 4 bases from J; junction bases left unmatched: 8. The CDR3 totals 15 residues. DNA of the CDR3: TGTGCCAGCAGTCTCGACAGGGCACCTTACAATGAGCAGTTCTTC. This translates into CASSLDRAPYNEQFF.

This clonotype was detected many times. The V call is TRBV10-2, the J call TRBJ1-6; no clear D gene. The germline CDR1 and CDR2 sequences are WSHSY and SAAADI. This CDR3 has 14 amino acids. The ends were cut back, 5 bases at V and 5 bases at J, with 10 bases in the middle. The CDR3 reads CASSSILNNSPLHF. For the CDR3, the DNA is TGCGCCAGCAGTTCCATATTGAATAATTCACCCCTCCACTTT.

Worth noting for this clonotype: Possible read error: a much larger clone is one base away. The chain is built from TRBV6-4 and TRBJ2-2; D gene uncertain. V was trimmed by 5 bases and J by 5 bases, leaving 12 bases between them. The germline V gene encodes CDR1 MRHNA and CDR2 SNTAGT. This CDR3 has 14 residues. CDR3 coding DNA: TGTGCCAGCAGTAACGACATCCTGACCGGGGAGCTGTTTTTT. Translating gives CASSNDILTGELFF.

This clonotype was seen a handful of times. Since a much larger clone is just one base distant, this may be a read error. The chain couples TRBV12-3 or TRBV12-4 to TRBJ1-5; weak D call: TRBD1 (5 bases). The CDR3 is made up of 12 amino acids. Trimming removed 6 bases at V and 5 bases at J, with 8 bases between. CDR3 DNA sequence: TGTGCCAGCAGAATGGGGGATCAGCCCCAGCATTTT. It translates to CASRMGDQPQHF.

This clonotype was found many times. The CDR3 region is CASSSIGVGDTQYF. CDR3 in DNA: TGTGCCAGTAGCTCAATCGGGGTTGGAGATACGCAGTATTTT. The gene calls are TRBV19 and TRBJ2-3, with a possible D match to TRBD2 (5 bases). There are 14 residues in the CDR3. V lost 6 bases and J lost 5, with 15 bases in between. Per germline, CDR1 LNHDA and CDR2 SQIVND (reference sequence).

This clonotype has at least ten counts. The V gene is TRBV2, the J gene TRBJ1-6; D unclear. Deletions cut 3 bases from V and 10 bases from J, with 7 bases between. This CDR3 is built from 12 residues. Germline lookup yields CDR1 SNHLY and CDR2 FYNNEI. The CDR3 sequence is CASSDRLSPLHF. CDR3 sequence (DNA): TGTGCCAGCAGTGACAGGCTGTCACCCCTCCACTTT.

The CDR3 nucleotides are TGTGCCAGCAGCTCAGCGGGGGGGGGGGAGACCCAGTACTTC. It encodes CASSSAGGGETQYF. The V gene is TRBV7-9, the J gene TRBJ2-5; 10 bases align to TRBD2. This CDR3 contains 14 residues. Trimming took 4 bases from V and 5 from J; bases not matched to a gene: 4. CDR1 is SEHNR, CDR2 FQNEAQ, per germline (reference sequence). The complete variable domain, with remaining parts taken from reference TRBV7-9 and TRBJ2-5, reads DTGVSQNPRHKITKRGQNVTFRCDPISEHNRLYWYRQTLGQGPEFLTYFQNEAQLEKSRLLSDRFSAERPKGSFSTLEIQRTEQGDSAMYLCASSSAGGGETQYFGPGTRLLVL.

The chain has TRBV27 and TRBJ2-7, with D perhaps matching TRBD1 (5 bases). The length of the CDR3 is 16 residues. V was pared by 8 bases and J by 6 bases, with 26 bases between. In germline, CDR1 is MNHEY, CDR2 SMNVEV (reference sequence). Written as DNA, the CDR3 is TGTGCCAGCCGAAGTTTAGGGGTTTTTTCCTACGGCGAGCAGTACTTC. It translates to CASRSLGVFSYGEQYF.

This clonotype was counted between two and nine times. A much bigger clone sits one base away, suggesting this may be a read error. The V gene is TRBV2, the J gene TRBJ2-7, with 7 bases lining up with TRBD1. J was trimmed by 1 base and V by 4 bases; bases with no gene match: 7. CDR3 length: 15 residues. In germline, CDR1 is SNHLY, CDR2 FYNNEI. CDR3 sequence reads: CASSGTGRGSYEQYF. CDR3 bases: TGTGCCAGCAGTGGAACGGGCAGGGGGTCCTACGAGCAGTACTTC.

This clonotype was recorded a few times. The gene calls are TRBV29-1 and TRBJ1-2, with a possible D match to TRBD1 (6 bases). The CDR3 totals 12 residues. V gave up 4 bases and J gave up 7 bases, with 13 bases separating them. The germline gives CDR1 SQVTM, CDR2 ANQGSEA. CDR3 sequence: CSVGAPGAGYTF. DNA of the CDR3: TGCAGCGTTGGGGCACCGGGGGCTGGCTACACCTTC.

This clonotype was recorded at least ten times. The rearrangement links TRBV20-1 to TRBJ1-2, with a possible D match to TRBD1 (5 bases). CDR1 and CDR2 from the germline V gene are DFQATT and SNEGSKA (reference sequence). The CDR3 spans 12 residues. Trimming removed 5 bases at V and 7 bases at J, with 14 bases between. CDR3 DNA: TGCAGTGCTGGGGACTTTCTTTTTGGCTACACCTTC. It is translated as CSAGDFLFGYTF.

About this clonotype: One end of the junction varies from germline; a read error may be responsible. This CDR3 is CASSEALETQYF. CDR3 DNA: TGTGCCAGCAGCGAAGCTTTAGAGACCCAGTACTTC. J is TRBJ2-5 and V is TRBV2; no reliable D call. CDR1 is SNHLY and CDR2 is FYNNEI in the germline V gene. The CDR3 is 12 residues long.

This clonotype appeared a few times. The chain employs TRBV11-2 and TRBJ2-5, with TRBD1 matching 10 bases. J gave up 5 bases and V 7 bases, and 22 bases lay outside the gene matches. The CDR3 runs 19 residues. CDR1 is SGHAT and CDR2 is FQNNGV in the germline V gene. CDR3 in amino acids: CASTNRGFGTGVDVETQYF. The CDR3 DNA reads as TGTGCCAGCACCAACCGGGGTTTCGGGACAGGGGTCGACGTTGAGACCCAGTACTTC.

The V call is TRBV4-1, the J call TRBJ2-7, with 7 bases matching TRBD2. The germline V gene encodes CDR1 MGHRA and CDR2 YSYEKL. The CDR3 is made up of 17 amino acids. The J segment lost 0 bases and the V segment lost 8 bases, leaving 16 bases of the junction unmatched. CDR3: CASGLKISSGSSYEQYF. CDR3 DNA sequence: TGCGCCAGCGGCCTGAAAATATCTAGCGGCTCCTCCTACGAGCAGTACTTC.